The rows below give T cell receptor beta chains drawn from one sample of a study of tumor-infiltrating lymphocytes in localized non-small cell lung cancer. Using immunoSEQ multiplex PCR, the repertoire was profiled, and TCRdb retains in-frame clones only, with some absent. The table lists about 29,000 clones, over 75% of them singletons. The specimen was lung tumor tissue. The receptors stem from a human donor with non-small cell lung cancer. Both conserved end residues are part of each CDR3. The order of the fields is J gene, CDR3 length, V gene, D gene, CDR3 protein, CDR3 DNA. D genes are given only for firm matches.

J: TRBJ1-2
length: 14
V: TRBV5-1
D: NA
CDR3: CASSLDDTQGGYTF
DNA: TGCGCCAGCAGCTTGGATGACACCCAGGGAGGCTACACCTTC

J: TRBJ2-3
length: 12
V: TRBV7-9
D: NA
CDR3: CASSLATDTQYF
DNA: TGTGCCAGCAGCTTAGCCACAGATACGCAGTATTTT

J: TRBJ2-1
length: 15
V: TRBV18
D: NA
CDR3: CASSLVQQGGNEQFF
DNA: TGTGCCAGCTCACTGGTGCAACAAGGGGGAAATGAGCAGTTCTTC

J: TRBJ1-1
length: 12
V: TRBV29-1
D: NA
CDR3: CSVDVQNTEAFF
DNA: TGCAGCGTTGATGTTCAGAACACTGAAGCTTTCTTT

J: TRBJ1-1
length: 15
V: TRBV5-1
D: NA
CDR3: CASSPEAGTNTEAFF
DNA: TGCGCCAGCAGCCCGGAGGCAGGCACTAACACTGAAGCTTTCTTT

J: TRBJ2-1
length: 14
V: TRBV30
D: TRBD1
CDR3: CAWIRDRGIREQFF
DNA: TGTGCCTGGATTCGGGACAGGGGAATTCGGGAGCAGTTCTTC

J: TRBJ2-1
length: 18
V: TRBV5-1
D: TRBD2
CDR3: CASSLVGTTSIGYNEQFF
DNA: TGCGCCAGCAGCTTGGTTGGGACGACTAGCATCGGGTACAATGAGCAGTTCTTC

J: TRBJ1-5
length: 15
V: TRBV6-5
D: TRBD1
CDR3: CASSYGTGRNQPQHF
DNA: TGTGCCAGCAGTTACGGGACAGGGCGAAATCAGCCCCAGCATTTT

J: TRBJ1-5
length: 14
V: TRBV19
D: NA
CDR3: CASMGGAGNQPQHF
DNA: TGTGCCAGTATGGGGGGCGCGGGCAATCAGCCCCAGCATTTT

J: TRBJ2-4
length: 13
V: TRBV6-1
D: NA
CDR3: CASSEQGTPIQYF
DNA: TGTGCCAGCAGTGAACAAGGGACTCCCATTCAGTACTTC

J: TRBJ1-6
length: 15
V: TRBV19
D: TRBD1
CDR3: CASKLETGTNSPLHF
DNA: TGTGCCAGTAAGTTGGAGACAGGGACGAATTCACCCCTCCACTTT